This T cell receptor (beta chain) was profiled in a study of long-term antiretroviral therapy in people with HIV. Run at survey level, the immunoSEQ assay was version v3.0. Sequenced by immunoSEQ multiplex PCR; TCRdb stores in-frame clones only, minus some. The sample records 30,000 to 45,000 clones, 80% being singletons. Study-wide findings and caveats: When set beside controls, HIV repertoires had CDR3 length ranges that were narrower. Across all time points, the repertoire was dominated by clones that expanded before ART. There were no data on ART adherence, viral resistance or therapy changes, a gap that limits inferences about post-ART repertoire changes.

Note on this clone: Its antigen remains unknown.

V lost 6 bases, J lost 5 bases, and 11 bases lay in between. The CDR3 is made up of 13 amino acids. CDR1 and CDR2 from the germline V gene are LNHDA and SQIVND (reference sequence). This TCR was recovered from a man aged 25-45 years with HIV. This material consisted of unsorted PBMCs, taken 3.4 years after starting antiretroviral therapy. This chain links TRBV19 with TRBJ1-5; D unclear. Here the CDR3 reads CASRQNVDQPQHF. CDR3 DNA sequence: TGTGCCAGTAGACAGAATGTCGATCAGCCCCAGCATTTT. Filled out from reference TRBV19 and TRBJ1-5, the complete variable domain reads DGGITQSPKYLFRKEGQNVTLSCEQNLNHDAMYWYRQDPGQGLRLIYYSQIVNDFQKGDIAEGYSVSREKKESFPLTVTSAQKNPTAFYLCASRQNVDQPQHFGDGTRLSIL.